This is a list of T cell receptor beta chains from one sample in a study of T cell responses to AZD1222 COVID-19 vaccine. Assay: immunoSEQ multiplex PCR; the TCRdb copy retains only in-frame clones and omits some. The table includes about 150,000 clones, 80% to 90% detected once. The material was peripheral blood, obtained on day 0 of AZD1222 vaccination. These receptors originate from an adult in good health. The CDR3 runs from the conserved cysteine through the conserved F or W. Each record gives: D gene, J gene, V gene, clone size, CDR3 DNA, CDR3 protein. D genes are given only for firm matches. Part of the rows lack a size; the others show once, few, many or a class for expanded clones.

D: .
J: TRBJ2-7
V: TRBV19
size: .
DNA: TGTGCCAGTACTCGCTCCTGGTCAGGGGATACCTACGAGCAGTACTTC
CDR3: CASTRSWSGDTYEQYF

D: TRBD1
J: TRBJ1-2
V: TRBV3-1/TRBV3-2
size: .
DNA: TGTGCCAGCAGCCAAGACAGGGGGTTCTATGGCTACACCTTC
CDR3: CASSQDRGFYGYTF

D: .
J: TRBJ1-1
V: TRBV27
size: .
DNA: TGTGCCAGCGAGAAGGGAGCTGAAGCTTTCTTT
CDR3: CASEKGAEAFF

D: .
J: TRBJ1-2
V: TRBV5-1
size: .
DNA: TGCGCCAGCAGTCCTTCCGGGGCGCTCTATGGCTACACCTTC
CDR3: CASSPSGALYGYTF

D: .
J: TRBJ1-4
V: TRBV7-2
size: .
DNA: TGTGCCAGCAGCTTACGTTGGCTGCAATCTAATGAAAAACTGTTTTTT
CDR3: CASSLRWLQSNEKLFF

D: TRBD1
J: TRBJ1-2
V: TRBV4-2
size: .
DNA: TGTGCCAGCAGCCAAGACCCGTCAGGGGGACCTGGCTACACCTTC
CDR3: CASSQDPSGGPGYTF

D: .
J: TRBJ1-2
V: TRBV18
size: .
DNA: TGTGCCAGCTCACCACTAAAGGGAGGGGAGTATGGCTACACCTTC
CDR3: CASSPLKGGEYGYTF

D: .
J: TRBJ1-1
V: TRBV28
size: .
DNA: TGTGCCAGCAGTTTTGGGGGCGGGAGCGGGAGGTTTAGTGAAGCTTTCTTT
CDR3: CASSFGGGSGRFSEAFF

D: .
J: TRBJ1-3
V: TRBV7-6
size: .
DNA: TGTGCCAGCAGCTTAGAGTCGGGGGTAACTGGAAACACCATATATTTT
CDR3: CASSLESGVTGNTIYF

D: .
J: TRBJ2-7
V: TRBV29-1
size: .
DNA: TGCAGCGCCCGACTACTGGGGAGTTACGAGCAGTACTTC
CDR3: CSARLLGSYEQYF

D: .
J: TRBJ1-5
V: TRBV6-5
size: .
DNA: TGTGCCAGCAGCCTGACAGGCGCCTATCAGCCCCAGCATTTT
CDR3: CASSLTGAYQPQHF

D: .
J: TRBJ2-2
V: TRBV5-1
size: .
DNA: TGCGCCAGCAGCCGGAGGCCGGGCACCGGGGAGCTGTTTTTT
CDR3: CASSRRPGTGELFF

D: .
J: TRBJ1-5
V: TRBV3-1/TRBV3-2
size: .
DNA: TGTGCCAGCAGCCTACGGGGTGGGAATCAGCCCCAGCATTTT
CDR3: CASSLRGGNQPQHF

D: .
J: TRBJ2-4
V: TRBV13
size: .
DNA: TGTGCCAGCAGCTTACGCGTATCCAAAAACATTCAGTACTTC
CDR3: CASSLRVSKNIQYF

D: .
J: TRBJ1-1
V: TRBV27
size: once
DNA: TGTGCCAGGGACCGAATGAACACTGAAGCTTTCTTT
CDR3: CARDRMNTEAFF

D: TRBD1
J: TRBJ1-5
V: TRBV7-9
size: .
DNA: TGTGCCAGCAGCTCTACAGGGGTTCAGCCCCAGCATTTT
CDR3: CASSSTGVQPQHF

D: .
J: TRBJ2-2
V: TRBV7-9
size: .
DNA: TGTGCCAGCCCGTCTGAGCGTGGCACCGGGGAGCTGTTTTTT
CDR3: CASPSERGTGELFF

D: TRBD1
J: TRBJ1-2
V: TRBV10-3
size: once
DNA: TGTGCCATCAGGCTAGACAGGGACCAGGTTGGCTACACCTTC
CDR3: CAIRLDRDQVGYTF

D: .
J: TRBJ1-2
V: TRBV7-2
size: .
DNA: TGTGCCAGCAGCTTAAGGGTCTCAGATGATGGCTACACCTTC
CDR3: CASSLRVSDDGYTF

D: TRBD2
J: TRBJ2-1
V: TRBV18
size: .
DNA: TGTGCCAGCTCACCACTAGCGGGGGAGAACTACAATGAGCAGTTCTTC
CDR3: CASSPLAGENYNEQFF

D: .
J: TRBJ1-3
V: TRBV9
size: few
DNA: TGTGCCAGCAGCGACGTTCCCCCGGGATGGGGACCCTCTGGAAACACCATATATTTT
CDR3: CASSDVPPGWGPSGNTIYF

D: .
J: TRBJ1-2
V: TRBV2
size: .
DNA: TGTGCCAGCAGTGAACGGCAGACTGATGGCTACACCTTC
CDR3: CASSERQTDGYTF

D: .
J: TRBJ2-2
V: TRBV9
size: .
DNA: TGTGCCAGCAGCCCCTCCGCGGCGTGGGGCACCGGGGAGCTGTTTTTT
CDR3: CASSPSAAWGTGELFF

D: .
J: TRBJ1-6
V: TRBV7-6
size: .
DNA: TGTGCCAGCAGCTTATTGAGGGAGGATTATAATTCACCCCTCCACTTT
CDR3: CASSLLREDYNSPLHF

D: .
J: TRBJ2-1
V: TRBV2
size: .
DNA: TGTGCCAGCAGTGACCAAAGCTCCTACAATGAGCAGTTCTTC
CDR3: CASSDQSSYNEQFF

D: TRBD1
J: TRBJ1-2
V: TRBV28
size: .
DNA: TGTGCCAGCAGTATGGGACAGGGGAACTATGGCTACACCTTC
CDR3: CASSMGQGNYGYTF

D: .
J: TRBJ1-2
V: TRBV3-1/TRBV3-2
size: .
DNA: TGTGCCAGCAGCCAAGTTCGAGGCAGCGTGGGCTATGGCTACACCTTC
CDR3: CASSQVRGSVGYGYTF

D: TRBD1
J: TRBJ1-6
V: TRBV5-1
size: .
DNA: TGCGCCAGCAGCCTACAGGGGAGCAACTCACCCCTCCACTTT
CDR3: CASSLQGSNSPLHF

D: .
J: TRBJ1-1
V: TRBV4-2
size: .
DNA: TGTGCCAGCAGCCAAGGGGGAGGGGGAGCTTTCTTT
CDR3: CASSQGGGGAFF

D: TRBD1
J: TRBJ1-1
V: TRBV9
size: .
DNA: TGTGCCAGCAGAAAACAGGGGCTTAACGACGAAGCTTTCTTT
CDR3: CASRKQGLNDEAFF

D: TRBD1
J: TRBJ2-7
V: TRBV10-3
size: .
DNA: TGTGCCATCACGGAGGACAGGCAAGGCGGCGAGCAGTACTTC
CDR3: CAITEDRQGGEQYF

D: TRBD2
J: TRBJ2-7
V: TRBV6-4
size: once
DNA: TGTGCCAGCAGACGACTAGCGGGGGAAACCTACGAGCAGTACTTC
CDR3: CASRRLAGETYEQYF

D: TRBD1
J: TRBJ1-1
V: TRBV18
size: .
DNA: TGTGCCAGCTCACCAAGGACAGGGATGGCTTTCTTT
CDR3: CASSPRTGMAFF

D: .
J: TRBJ1-3
V: TRBV28
size: .
DNA: TGTGCCAGCAGTTTTGGGGTCGGCTCTGGAAACACCATATATTTT
CDR3: CASSFGVGSGNTIYF

D: TRBD2
J: TRBJ2-1
V: TRBV29-1
size: .
DNA: TGCAGCGTTGACCGGGAGGGGGTCCCCTACAATGAGCAGTTCTTC
CDR3: CSVDREGVPYNEQFF

D: .
J: TRBJ1-5
V: TRBV21-1
size: .
DNA: TGTGCCAGCAACCGAACTGCCGGACGTTCCCAGCATTTT
CDR3: CASNRTAGRSQHF

D: TRBD2
J: TRBJ2-7
V: TRBV19
size: .
DNA: TGTGCCAGTAGTGGAGGACTAGCGGGAATCTACGAGCAGTACTTC
CDR3: CASSGGLAGIYEQYF

D: TRBD2
J: TRBJ2-4
V: TRBV7-2
size: once
DNA: TGTGCCAGCAGCTTAGGAGGGGGACTAGCGGGCTTCAAAAACATTCAGTACTTC
CDR3: CASSLGGGLAGFKNIQYF

D: .
J: TRBJ1-5
V: TRBV4-2
size: .
DNA: TGTGCCAGCAGCCAAGATGCAGGACTCAATCAGCCCCAGCATTTT
CDR3: CASSQDAGLNQPQHF

D: .
J: TRBJ2-7
V: TRBV27
size: .
DNA: TGTGCCAGCAGTTACAAAATAGACGGCGAGCAGTACTTC
CDR3: CASSYKIDGEQYF

D: TRBD1
J: TRBJ1-1
V: TRBV3-1/TRBV3-2
size: once
DNA: TGTGCCAGCAAAACGGGGACAGGGACACTGAACACTGAAGCTTTCTTT
CDR3: CASKTGTGTLNTEAFF

D: .
J: TRBJ2-2
V: TRBV15
size: .
DNA: TGTGCCACCAGTTATGGGAGGACCGGGGAGCTGTTTTTT
CDR3: CATSYGRTGELFF

D: .
J: TRBJ1-5
V: TRBV29-1
size: .
DNA: TGCAGCGTCCTATCAGGGGATAGCAATCAGCCCCAGCATTTT
CDR3: CSVLSGDSNQPQHF

D: .
J: TRBJ2-2
V: TRBV4-2
size: .
DNA: TGTGCCAGCAGCCAGAGGGTTGGGTTGAACACCGGGGAGCTGTTTTTT
CDR3: CASSQRVGLNTGELFF

D: TRBD1
J: TRBJ1-1
V: TRBV11-2
size: .
DNA: TGTGCCAGCAGCCGGACAGGGTCTGAGGCTGAAGCTTTCTTT
CDR3: CASSRTGSEAEAFF

D: .
J: TRBJ1-4
V: TRBV6-5
size: .
DNA: TGTGCCAGCAGTACTTTGTCCGAGGGGGAAAAACTGTTTTTT
CDR3: CASSTLSEGEKLFF

D: .
J: TRBJ1-1
V: TRBV19
size: .
DNA: TGTGCCAGTAGTATCGACAGGAGTATGGACACTGAAGCTTTCTTT
CDR3: CASSIDRSMDTEAFF

D: TRBD2
J: TRBJ2-1
V: TRBV28
size: .
DNA: TGTGCCAGCAGCCCGAGACTAGCGGTTTTTAACAATGAGCAGTTCTTC
CDR3: CASSPRLAVFNNEQFF